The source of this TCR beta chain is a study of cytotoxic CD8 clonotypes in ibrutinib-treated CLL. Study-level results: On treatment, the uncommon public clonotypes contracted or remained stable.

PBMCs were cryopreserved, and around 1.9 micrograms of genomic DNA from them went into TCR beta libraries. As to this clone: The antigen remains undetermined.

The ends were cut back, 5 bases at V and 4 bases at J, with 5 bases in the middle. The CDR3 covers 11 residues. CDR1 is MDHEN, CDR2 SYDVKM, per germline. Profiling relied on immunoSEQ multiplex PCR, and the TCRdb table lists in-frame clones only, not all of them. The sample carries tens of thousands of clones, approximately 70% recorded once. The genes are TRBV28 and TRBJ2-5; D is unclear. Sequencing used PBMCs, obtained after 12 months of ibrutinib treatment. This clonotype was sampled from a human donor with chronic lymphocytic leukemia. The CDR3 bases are TGTGCCAGCAGTAAGGGAGAGACCCAGTACTTC. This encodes CASSKGETQYF.